This entry describes one TCR beta chain. A multiplex PCR was run with 60 Vbeta primers and 13 Jbeta primers. Method: immunoSEQ multiplex PCR; TCRdb's copy keeps in-frame clones and lacks some. The table includes approximately 220,000 clones, 76% detected once. The sample originates from a study of cytomegalovirus exposure and HLA in healthy donors. Study-wide background: Earlier results showed approximately 110 million unique TCR beta sequences derived from 150 million to 200 million T cells.

The CDR3 totals 15 residues. Per the germline V gene, CDR1 is SGHRS and CDR2 is YFSETQ. V lost 5 bases to trimming and J lost 2 bases; unmatched junction nucleotides: 6. V usage is TRBV5-1 and J usage is TRBJ2-1; TRBD2 agrees at 8 bases. The sequence came from a man aged 18 to 30 in good health and CMV-seronegative. Sequenced input: PBMCs. The CDR3 loop reads CASRLLAVPYNEQFF. The CDR3 DNA reads TGCGCCAGCAGGTTACTAGCGGTCCCCTACAATGAGCAGTTCTTC. Drawing the rest from reference TRBV5-1 and TRBJ2-1, the complete variable domain is KAGVTQTPRYLIKTRGQQVTLSCSPISGHRSVSWYQQTPGQGLQFLFEYFSETQRNKGNFPGRFSGRQFSNSRSEMNVSTLELGDSALYLCASRLLAVPYNEQFFGPGTRLTVL.